Listed below are T cell receptor beta chains from one sample, sequenced in a study of T cell repertoires in cytomegalovirus infection. Using its own MiXCR run on the reads, TCRdb lists one record per CDR3 protein. The sample shows approximately 140,000 distinct CDR3 sequences, more than 20% of them seen only once. These TCRs are of unknown antigen specificity. The source material was PBMCs, sequenced either directly or after in vitro stimulation (not recorded which). The receptor source for this set is a human donor in good health (CMV status not recorded). Some clones in this sample may be carry-over from other donors' samples. CDR3s include the opening cysteine and the closing phenylalanine or tryptophan. The order of the fields is V gene, J gene, CDR3 protein.

TRBV6-2/TRBV6-3	TRBJ2-1	CASKAGYNEQFF
TRBV28	TRBJ2-3	CATPGGATDTQYF
TRBV19	TRBJ2-2	CASSITFSGQGNTGELFF
TRBV27	TRBJ2-1	CASSPVGSSGAYNEQFF
TRBV6-2/TRBV6-3	TRBJ2-4	CASSYSEQSLNIQYF
TRBV7-9	TRBJ2-3	CASSLANPGTLTSTDTQYF
TRBV25-1	TRBJ2-7	CASSEFPYEQYF
TRBV10-1	TRBJ2-1	CASRPGQENNNEQFF
TRBV5-5	TRBJ2-1	CASSSGTSGISEQFF
TRBV6-6	TRBJ2-7	CASSSTTNEQYF
TRBV12-3/TRBV12-4	TRBJ2-1	CASSQARSHNEQFF
TRBV27	TRBJ2-1	CASSERDNEQFF
TRBV12-3/TRBV12-4	TRBJ1-1	CASRGSINLEAFF
TRBV7-7	TRBJ2-5	CASSLVGSEGETQYF
TRBV7-4	TRBJ1-2	CASSLGPGQGRAELLVPGYTF
TRBV7-9	TRBJ1-6	CASSLAGLGDSPLHF
TRBV5-6	TRBJ1-2	CASSRTGSDGYTF
TRBV29-1	TRBJ2-2	CSVEWGTGELFF
TRBV27	TRBJ2-7	CASSLASGRIYEQYF
TRBV7-2	TRBJ2-7	CASSLRLAGAEQYF
TRBV6-2/TRBV6-3	TRBJ1-5	CASSHPTGPGQPQHF
TRBV6-2/TRBV6-3	TRBJ2-5	CASEALAVTTSQETQYF
TRBV7-9	TRBJ2-3	CASSLVAPTDLTDTQYF
TRBV4-3	TRBJ2-7	CASSPSSGGEQYF
TRBV7-2	TRBJ1-4	CASSFTNEKLFF
TRBV25-1	TRBJ1-5	CASSEARGPGQPQHF
TRBV27	TRBJ2-1	CASSSGTANNEQFF
TRBV25-1	TRBJ1-6	CASSPYGTGNSPLHF
TRBV15	TRBJ1-1	CATSRGYTEAFF
TRBV28	TRBJ2-3	CASSIIRDRFLRTDTQYF
TRBV23-1	TRBJ1-5	CASSPWGDRENQPQHF
TRBV12-5	TRBJ2-5	CASDPLAGGHPETQYF
TRBV7-9	TRBJ1-1	CASSLSGGIQNTEAFF
TRBV30	TRBJ2-1	CAWSLRLNNNEQFF
TRBV7-2	TRBJ1-1	CASTMSGGDRGRTEAFF
TRBV6-5	TRBJ2-5	CASSYGERETQYF
TRBV6-5	TRBJ2-1	CASSYSKAGEVNEQFF
TRBV7-2	TRBJ2-1	CASSLWVGLAGYNEQFF
TRBV19	TRBJ2-1	CASSVISGRAGNEQFF
TRBV12-3/TRBV12-4	TRBJ1-2	CASSPRGSYGYTF
TRBV19	TRBJ2-7	CATSSGAGSSYEQYF
TRBV28	TRBJ1-6	CASSFVADKSSYNSPLHF
TRBV27	TRBJ1-5	CASSLLGGSTPQHF
TRBV7-2	TRBJ2-5	CASSGGRQETQYF
TRBV28	TRBJ2-1	CASSFQGERNEQFF
TRBV9	TRBJ2-5	CASSVGDGYPETQYF